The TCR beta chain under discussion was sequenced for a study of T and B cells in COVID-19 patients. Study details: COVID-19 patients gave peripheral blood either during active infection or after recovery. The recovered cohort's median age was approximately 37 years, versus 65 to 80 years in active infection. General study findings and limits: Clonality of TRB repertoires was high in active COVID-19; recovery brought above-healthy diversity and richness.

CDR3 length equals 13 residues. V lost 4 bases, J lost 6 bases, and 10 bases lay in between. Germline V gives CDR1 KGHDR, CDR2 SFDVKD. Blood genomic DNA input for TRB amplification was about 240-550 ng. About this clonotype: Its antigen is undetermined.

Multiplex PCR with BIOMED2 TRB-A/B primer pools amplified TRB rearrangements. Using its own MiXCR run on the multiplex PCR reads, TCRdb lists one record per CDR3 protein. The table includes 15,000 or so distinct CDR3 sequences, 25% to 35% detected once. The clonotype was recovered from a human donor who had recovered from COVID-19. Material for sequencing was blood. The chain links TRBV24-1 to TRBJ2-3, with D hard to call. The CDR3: CATSDYGPDTQYF. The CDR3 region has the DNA TGTGCCACCAGTGACTACGGTCCCGATACGCAGTATTTT.